Shown below are 9 T cell receptor beta chains from a single sample sequenced in a study of blood T cell repertoires in COVID-19. Sequencing was performed with immunoSEQ multiplex PCR; in TCRdb, only in-frame clones are kept and a portion is missing. This table has around 100,000 clones, about 90% appearing once. Sequences were obtained from peripheral blood. Receptors were obtained from a man between 45 and 60 years old with acute or convalescent COVID-19.

This chain connects TRBV5-1 to TRBJ1-6; TRBD1 aligns across 7 bases. Trimming took 0 bases from V and 8 from J; bases not matched to a gene: 5. From germline, CDR1 is SGHRS and CDR2 YFSETQ. The CDR3 loop spans 15 amino acids. The CDR3, as DNA: TGCGCCAGCAGCTTGGCGGGGACAGAGTATTCACCCCTCCACTTT. It yields the protein CASSLAGTEYSPLHF.

This chain joins TRBV2 and TRBJ2-7; 11 bases align to TRBD1. From germline, CDR1 is SNHLY and CDR2 FYNNEI. V was clipped by 6 bases and J by 3 bases; unmatched bases: 4. There are 14 residues in the CDR3. The CDR3 DNA reads as TGTGCCAGCAGGGGGACAGGGGGAGACTACGAGCAGTACTTC. Its translation is CASRGTGGDYEQYF.

The chain couples TRBV5-6 to TRBJ1-3; the match to TRBD1 covers 9 bases. This CDR3 is built from 15 residues. Trimming took 4 bases from V and 4 from J; bases not matched to a gene: 6. In germline, CDR1 is SGHDT, CDR2 YYEEEE. The chain's CDR3 is CASSQGTGLGNTIYF. DNA for the CDR3: TGTGCCAGCAGCCAGGGGACAGGGCTCGGAAACACCATATATTTT. The full variable domain, completed using reference TRBV5-6 and TRBJ1-3, is DAGVTQSPTHLIKTRGQQVTLRCSPKSGHDTVSWYQQALGQGPQFIFQYYEEEERQRGNFPDRFSGHQFPNYSSELNVNALLLGDSALYLCASSQGTGLGNTIYFGEGSWLTVV.

The chain has TRBV4-1 and TRBJ2-7; D unclear. The CDR3 has 14 amino acids. Between the trimmed V and J ends, which lost 1 base and 3 bases, there was a span of 10 bases. Germline V CDR1 and CDR2: MGHRA, YSYEKL. The chain's CDR3 is CASSQAGSNYEQYF. In DNA, the CDR3 is TGCGCCAGCAGCCAAGCCGGGTCGAACTACGAGCAGTACTTC.

The chain uses TRBV7-8 and TRBJ1-2, with 8 bases matching TRBD1. In germline, CDR1 is SGHVS, CDR2 FQNEAQ. This CDR3 is built from 14 residues. After removal of 2 bases from V and 7 bases from J, the junction contained 6 bases not matched to a gene. CDR3 sequence reads: CASSLRQGLGGYTF. The CDR3 DNA is TGTGCCAGCAGCTTAAGACAGGGGTTAGGTGGCTACACCTTC.

This chain connects TRBV19 to TRBJ1-2; TRBD1 matches at 12 bases. Germline lookup yields CDR1 LNHDA and CDR2 SQIVND (reference sequence). The CDR3 extends over 16 amino acids. J lost 7 bases, V lost 2 bases, and 8 bases had no gene match. The CDR3 loop reads CASSIPSGTGGVGYTF. DNA for the CDR3: TGTGCCAGTAGTATACCCTCCGGGACAGGGGGCGTTGGCTACACCTTC.

The V call is TRBV5-1, the J call TRBJ2-7; possible D gene TRBD2, 5 bases. The CDR3 contains 14 residues. Per germline, CDR1 SGHRS and CDR2 YFSETQ. V was trimmed by 0 bases and J by 0 bases, leaving 7 bases between them. The CDR3 sequence: CASSLDTSSYEQYF. The DNA of the CDR3 is TGCGCCAGCAGCTTGGACACTAGCTCCTACGAGCAGTACTTC.

The CDR3 loop reads CASSLSEGQPQHF. In nucleotides, the CDR3 is TGTGCCAGCAGTTTATCTGAGGGACAGCCCCAGCATTTT. This chain links TRBV27 with TRBJ1-5; D remains unclear. Germline CDR1 reads MNHEY; CDR2 reads SMNVEV (reference sequence). There are 13 residues in the CDR3. V was trimmed by 0 bases and J by 7 bases, leaving 7 bases between them.

The chain uses TRBV18 and TRBJ2-1; tentative D call: TRBD2 (6 bases). Trimming pared 6 bases from V and 6 bases from J, leaving 30 bases between. Germline V gene sequence: CDR1 KGHSH, CDR2 LQKENI. This CDR3 contains 19 residues. The CDR3 DNA is TGTGCCAGCTCGCGTCGCAGGGAGGATCCCAGATCGCAATTCAATGAGCAGTTCTTC. Protein sequence: CASSRRREDPRSQFNEQFF.